A single sample is the source of the 29 T cell receptor beta chains below, sequenced in a study of blood T cells in healthy people across ages. A second about 6 to 11 cycle PCR used barcoded and J-beta primers. One entry per CDR3 protein, called by TCRdb with MiXCR from the 5' RACE reads. In the table there are around 670,000 distinct CDR3 sequences, around 31% of which are singletons. The specimen was blood. Receptors were obtained from a woman aged 80 or older in good health.

This clonotype was recorded many times. The chain employs TRBV9 and TRBJ2-7; D possibly uses TRBD1 or TRBD2 (5 bases each). This CDR3 spans 14 amino acids. The germline V gene encodes CDR1 SGDLS and CDR2 YYNGEE. V was pared by 3 bases and J by 7 bases, with 17 bases between. CDR3 nucleotides: TGTGCCAGCAGCGGAGGGACCAATCTCCTGGAGCAGTACTTC. Its translation is CASSGGTNLLEQYF.

This clonotype was detected many times. The chain is built from TRBV7-9 and TRBJ1-1; the D gene is possibly TRBD1 (5 bases). The CDR3 has 14 residues. V shed 4 bases and J shed 3 bases, with 12 bases lying between them. CDR1 and CDR2 from the germline V gene are SEHNR and FQNEAQ (reference sequence). The CDR3 DNA sequence: TGTGCCAGCAGCTGGGGGGGTGCGGACACTGAAGCTTTCTTT. Translation: CASSWGGADTEAFF.

This clonotype was found many times. The chain has TRBV6-2 or TRBV6-3 and TRBJ2-7, with a weak D call TRBD2 (6 bases). Trimming took 3 bases from V and 8 from J, leaving 17 bases between them. Germline values: CDR1 MNHEY, CDR2 SVGEGT. The CDR3 runs 14 residues. CDR3 nucleotides: TGTGCCAGCAGTTATAGGGACGGTGGAGGGAAGCAGTACTTC. The encoded protein is CASSYRDGGGKQYF.

This clonotype was seen a few times. The V call is TRBV20-1, the J call TRBJ1-2, with D possibly being TRBD1 (6 bases). Trimming stripped 6 bases from V and 7 bases from J, with 15 bases between. Germline CDR1 reads DFQATT; CDR2 reads SNEGSKA (reference sequence). The CDR3 contains 12 residues. The CDR3 protein is CSARWGAGGYTF. CDR3 coding DNA: TGCAGTGCCCGGTGGGGGGCGGGTGGCTACACCTTC.

There are a few counts of this clonotype. The chain links TRBV7-7 to TRBJ2-2, with D tentatively TRBD1 (6 bases). The germline CDR1 and CDR2 sequences are SSHAT and FNYEAQ (reference sequence). This CDR3 has 15 residues. Trimming took 5 bases from V and 5 from J, leaving 15 bases between them. The CDR3 here is CASSRGQWETGELFF. As DNA, the CDR3 is TGTGCCAGCAGCCGAGGACAGTGGGAGACCGGGGAGCTGTTTTTT.

This clonotype appeared a few times. The chain uses TRBV20-1 and TRBJ1-1; TRBD1 matches 8 bases. V lost 3 bases, J lost 2 bases, and 8 bases stayed unmatched. There are 15 residues in the CDR3. Germline loops: CDR1 DFQATT, CDR2 SNEGSKA (reference sequence). The CDR3 DNA sequence: TGCAGTGCTAGGAACAGGGGGATAAGTAACACTGAAGCTTTCTTT. Translated, it gives CSARNRGISNTEAFF.

A word on this clonotype: No conserved phenylalanine or tryptophan ends this CDR3, so it is likely a read error. This chain joins TRBV7-9 and TRBJ1-6; D call uncertain. Germline CDR1 is SEHNR and CDR2 is FQNEAQ (reference sequence). The CDR3 loop spans 14 amino acids. With 2 bases removed from V and 9 bases from J, the gap between germline ends came to 11 bases. Here the CDR3 DNA reads TGTGCCAGCAGCTTAACCGGATTGGCTTCACCCCTCCACCTT. It encodes CASSLTGLASPLHL.

This clonotype was counted many times. This CDR3 is CASRTGIYEQYF. The CDR3 DNA reads TGTGCCAGCAGGACAGGAATCTACGAGCAGTACTTC. The V call is TRBV6-2 or TRBV6-3, the J call TRBJ2-7; TRBD1 is a possible D gene (6 bases). The germline CDR1 and CDR2 sequences are MNHEY and SVGEGT. The length of the CDR3 is 12 residues. Trimming pared 6 bases from V and 3 bases from J, leaving 9 bases between.

The chain joins TRBV24-1 to TRBJ2-1, with TRBD2 identical over 12 bases. CDR1 is KGHDR, CDR2 SFDVKD, per germline. The CDR3 loop spans 14 amino acids. V was pared by 9 bases and J by 4 bases, with 3 bases of the junction left unmatched. This CDR3 is CATGTSGGYNEQFF. The DNA of the CDR3 is TGTGCCACCGGCACTAGCGGGGGGTACAATGAGCAGTTCTTC.

V gene TRBV6-6 combines with J gene TRBJ1-4, with D perhaps matching TRBD1 (6 bases). Germline V gene data show CDR1 as MNHNY and CDR2 as SVGAGI (reference sequence). V was clipped by 2 bases and J by 8 bases, with 12 bases between them. This CDR3 spans 14 amino acids. CDR3 residues: CASSYRGAGEKLFF. The CDR3 DNA reads TGTGCCAGCAGTTACCGGGGGGCTGGGGAAAAACTGTTTTTT.

The J gene is TRBJ1-3, the V gene TRBV7-2; D not certain. V lost 0 bases and J 0 bases, leaving 6 bases between the germline ends. The CDR3 is 15 residues long. Germline V gene data show CDR1 as SGHTA and CDR2 as FQGNSA. CDR3 nucleotides: TGTGCCAGCAGCTTAGCGACGGACTCTGGAAACACCATATATTTT. Residues: CASSLATDSGNTIYF.

For this clonotype: A much larger clone differs from this one at a single base, so this may be a read error. This rearrangement joins TRBV20-1 to TRBJ2-3; 12 bases are a match to TRBD1. Germline values: CDR1 DFQATT, CDR2 SNEGSKA (reference sequence). The CDR3 is 14 residues long. The V gene end was trimmed by 6 bases and the J gene end by 6 bases; junction bases not matched to a gene: 7. This CDR3 is CSAEGTGGRDTQYF. CDR3 coding DNA: TGCAGTGCCGAGGGGACAGGGGGCAGGGATACGCAGTATTTT.

V gene TRBV30 combines with J gene TRBJ2-1; TRBD2 matches 8 bases. Germline trimming cut 2 bases from V and 8 bases from J; bases unmatched to any gene: 8. The CDR3 contains 14 residues. Germline values: CDR1 GTSNPN, CDR2 SVGIG (reference sequence). The CDR3 loop is CAWSTGSGVYEQFF. DNA for the CDR3: TGTGCCTGGAGTACGGGTAGCGGGGTGTATGAGCAGTTCTTC. Supplemented by reference TRBV30 and TRBJ2-1, the full variable domain reads SQTIHQWPATLVQPVGSPLSLECTVEGTSNPNLYWYRQAAGRGLQLLFYSVGIGQISSEVPQNLSASRPQDRQFILSSKKLLLSDSGFYLCAWSTGSGVYEQFFGPGTRLTVL.

This clonotype was seen repeatedly, ten times or more. The chain joins TRBV12-3 or TRBV12-4 to TRBJ2-7, with 8 bases fitting TRBD1. J was trimmed by 1 base and V by 7 bases; bases with no gene match: 9. The CDR3 totals 15 residues. In DNA, the CDR3 is TGTGCCAGCACCTTAGGGGGACAGGCGTCCTACGAGCAGTACTTC. Protein product: CASTLGGQASYEQYF.

This clonotype was counted many times. This chain links TRBV18 with TRBJ2-7; 8 nucleotides agree with TRBD1. J lost 3 bases, V lost 4 bases, and 8 bases had no gene match. CDR1 and CDR2 (germline): KGHSH, LQKENI. The CDR3 is made up of 15 amino acids. The CDR3 loop reads CASSRNTDRGYEQYF. The CDR3 DNA is TGTGCCAGCTCACGAAACACCGACAGGGGCTACGAGCAGTACTTC.

This clonotype was counted at least ten times. The rearrangement joins TRBV6-2 or TRBV6-3 to TRBJ2-5; the match to TRBD2 covers 8 bases. This CDR3 is built from 14 residues. Germline CDR1 is MNHEY and CDR2 is SVGEGT. With V trimmed by 6 bases and J by 1 base, 4 bases remained unmatched. Here the CDR3 reads CASRLAVLQETQYF. As DNA, the CDR3 is TGTGCCAGCAGACTAGCGGTACTCCAAGAGACCCAGTACTTC.

This clonotype came up many times. The V gene is TRBV7-2, the J gene TRBJ2-3, with D tentatively TRBD1 (5 bases). The CDR3 runs 16 residues. V was clipped by 5 bases and J by 2 bases, with 17 bases between them. CDR1 SGHTA and CDR2 FQGNSA come from the germline V gene. CDR3 bases: TGTGCCAGCAGCACCTGGGGCCTCGCAAACACAGATACGCAGTATTTT. Translated: CASSTWGLANTDTQYF.

This clonotype was detected a few times. The V and J genes are TRBV19 and TRBJ2-6; 10 bases are shared with TRBD1. The CDR3 runs to 14 residues. V trimming: 11 bases; J trimming: 2 bases; junction bases outside the gene matches: 3. CDR1 is LNHDA and CDR2 is SQIVND in the germline V gene (reference sequence). CDR3 nucleotides: TGTGCCGGGGGGACAGGGGCTGGGGCCAACGTCCTGACTTTC. Protein: CAGGTGAGANVLTF.

With regard to this clonotype: Germline is not matched at one junction end, which may reflect a read error. This rearrangement joins TRBV5-1 to TRBJ1-1, with a tentative D call TRBD1 (6 bases). Germline loops: CDR1 SGHRS, CDR2 YFSETQ. The CDR3 totals 15 residues. CDR3 protein: CASSSTGTLNTEVFF. The CDR3 DNA is TGCGCCAGCAGCTCAACAGGGACCCTGAACACTGAAGTTTTCTTT.

The rearrangement joins TRBV7-9 to TRBJ1-3, with D hard to call. The length of the CDR3 is 14 residues. Germline CDR1 and CDR2: SEHNR and FQNEAQ (reference sequence). V was trimmed by 4 bases and J by 2 bases, leaving 9 bases between them. CDR3 DNA: TGTGCCAGCAGCTATGAGGTCCCTGGAAACACCATATATTTT. Amino acid sequence: CASSYEVPGNTIYF.

The V and J genes are TRBV12-3 or TRBV12-4 and TRBJ1-2; perhaps TRBD1 as D (6 bases). The CDR3 is 14 residues long. Trimming stripped 8 bases from V and 4 bases from J, with 17 bases between. The DNA for the CDR3 is TGTGCCAGCCGACGCCGGGGGCTTGGCTATGGCTACACCTTC. It translates to CASRRRGLGYGYTF.

This clonotype was recorded a few times. The gene calls are TRBV7-9 and TRBJ2-5; 14 bases are shared with TRBD2. V shed 6 bases, J shed 4 bases, and the junction held 7 bases outside the gene matches. The length of the CDR3 is 16 residues. Germline loops: CDR1 SEHNR, CDR2 FQNEAQ (reference sequence). The CDR3 nucleotides read TGTGCCAGCAGGCCCCGACTAGCGGGGGGGCGAGAGACCCAGTACTTC. Its translation is CASRPRLAGGRETQYF.

This clonotype was recorded many times. The gene calls are TRBV6-2 or TRBV6-3 and TRBJ2-7; D not certain. The CDR3 contains 13 residues. Germline CDR1 MNHEY, CDR2 SVGEGT. The V and J ends lost 4 bases and 0 bases respectively, with 7 bases between them. The chain's CDR3 is CASSSTSSYEQYF. The DNA of the CDR3 is TGTGCCAGCAGTTCCACGAGCTCCTACGAGCAGTACTTC.

At least ten counts were recorded for this clonotype. This chain joins TRBV5-1 and TRBJ2-5; TRBD2 matches 7 bases. CDR3 length: 14 residues. Trimming took 2 bases from V and 7 from J; bases not matched to a gene: 8. Looked up from germline, CDR1 is SGHRS and CDR2 is YFSETQ. The CDR3 is CASSLAGPEGTQYF. The DNA for the CDR3 is TGCGCCAGCAGCTTAGCGGGACCTGAGGGGACCCAGTACTTC.

This clonotype occurred a few times. A read error may explain this, as a much larger clone is one base away. The rearrangement joins TRBV20-1 to TRBJ1-6; D is uncertain. CDR3 length equals 14 residues. Germline V gene data show CDR1 as DFQATT and CDR2 as SNEGSKA (reference sequence). The CDR3 DNA reads as TGCAGTGCTAGTAGAGACGACTATAATTCACCCCCCCACTTT. It translates to CSASRDDYNSPPHF.

This clonotype came up a few times. The chain uses TRBV14 and TRBJ1-2, with a possible D match to TRBD1 (6 bases). Trimming shortened V by 1 base and J by 5 bases, and 11 bases separated the two germline ends. Germline lookup yields CDR1 SGHDN and CDR2 FVKESK. The CDR3 is made up of 14 amino acids. CDR3 loop: CASSQGWQGYGYTF. Here the CDR3 DNA reads TGTGCCAGCAGCCAAGGTTGGCAGGGGTATGGCTACACCTTC.

This clonotype was detected ten times or more. The chain is built from TRBV20-1 and TRBJ2-3, with 13 positions matching TRBD2. CDR3 length: 15 residues. With 3 bases clipped from V and 6 bases from J, the junction kept 6 bases outside the gene matches. Germline CDR1 DFQATT, CDR2 SNEGSKA (reference sequence). CDR3 region: CSASWGLAGSDTQYF. The CDR3 DNA reads as TGCAGTGCTAGTTGGGGACTAGCGGGGTCTGATACGCAGTATTTT.

This clonotype showed up many times. The chain uses TRBV12-3 or TRBV12-4 and TRBJ1-1, with 7 bases fitting TRBD1. With V trimmed by 4 bases and J by 0 bases, 11 bases remained unmatched. The CDR3 contains 17 residues. CDR3 sequence reads: CASSSGQLPRMNTEAFF. The CDR3 nucleotides are TGTGCCAGCAGTTCGGGACAGCTTCCTCGCATGAACACTGAAGCTTTCTTT.

This clonotype was recorded at least ten times. V is TRBV6-5 and J is TRBJ2-7; TRBD1 matches 7 bases. The length of the CDR3 is 15 residues. Trimming cost V 1 base and J 2 bases; bases outside gene matches: 5. Germline CDR1 and CDR2: MNHEY and SVGAGI. The DNA of the CDR3 is TGTGCCAGCAGTTACTTACAGGGGACGACCTACGAGCAGTACTTC. Translating it yields CASSYLQGTTYEQYF.